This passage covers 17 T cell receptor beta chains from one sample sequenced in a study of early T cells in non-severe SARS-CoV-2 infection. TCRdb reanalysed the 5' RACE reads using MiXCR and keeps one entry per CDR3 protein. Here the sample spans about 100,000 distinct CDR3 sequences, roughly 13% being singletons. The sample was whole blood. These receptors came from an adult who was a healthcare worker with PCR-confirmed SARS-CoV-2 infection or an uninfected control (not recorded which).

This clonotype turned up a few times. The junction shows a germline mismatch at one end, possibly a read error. The CDR3 DNA follows: TGTGCCAGCAGTTTGGGCAGGGGGCAGACTGGAGCTTTCTTT. This encodes CASSLGRGQTGAFF. This chain joins TRBV12-3 or TRBV12-4 and TRBJ1-1; 8 bases agree with TRBD1. This CDR3 spans 14 amino acids.

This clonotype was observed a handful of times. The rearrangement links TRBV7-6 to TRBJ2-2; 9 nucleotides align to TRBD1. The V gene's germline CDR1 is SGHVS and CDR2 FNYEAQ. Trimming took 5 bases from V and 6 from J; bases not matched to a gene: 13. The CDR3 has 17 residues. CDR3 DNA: TGTGCCAGCAGCCCTGGGACAGGGCGAACAAGCCCCGGGGAGCTGTTTTTT. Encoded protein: CASSPGTGRTSPGELFF.

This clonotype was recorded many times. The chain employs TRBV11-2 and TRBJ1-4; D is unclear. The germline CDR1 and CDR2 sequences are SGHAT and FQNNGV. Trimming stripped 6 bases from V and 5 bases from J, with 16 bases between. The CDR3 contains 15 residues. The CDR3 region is CASRDEGARNEKLFF. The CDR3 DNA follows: TGTGCCAGCAGGGACGAGGGAGCGCGAAATGAAAAACTGTTTTTT.

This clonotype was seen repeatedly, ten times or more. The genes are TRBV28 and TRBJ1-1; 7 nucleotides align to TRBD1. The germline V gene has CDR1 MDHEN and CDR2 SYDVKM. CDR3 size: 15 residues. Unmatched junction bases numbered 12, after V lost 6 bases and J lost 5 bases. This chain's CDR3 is CASSPTGSVRTEAFF. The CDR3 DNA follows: TGTGCCAGCAGCCCGACAGGGTCGGTGAGGACTGAAGCTTTCTTT.

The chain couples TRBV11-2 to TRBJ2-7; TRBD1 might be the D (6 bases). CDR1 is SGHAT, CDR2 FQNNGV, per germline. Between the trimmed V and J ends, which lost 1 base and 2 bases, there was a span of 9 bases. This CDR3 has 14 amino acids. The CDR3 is CASSLGQATYEQYF. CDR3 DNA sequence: TGTGCCAGCAGCTTAGGACAGGCAACCTACGAGCAGTACTTC.

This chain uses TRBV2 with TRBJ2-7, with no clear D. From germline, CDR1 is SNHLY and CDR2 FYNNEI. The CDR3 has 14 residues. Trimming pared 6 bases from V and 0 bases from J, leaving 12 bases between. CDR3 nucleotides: TGTGCCAGCAGGCAGACGTACAGCTCCTACGAGCAGTACTTC. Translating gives CASRQTYSSYEQYF. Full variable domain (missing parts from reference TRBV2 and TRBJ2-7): EPEVTQTPSHQVTQMGQEVILRCVPISNHLYFYWYRQILGQKVEFLVSFYNNEISEKSEIFDDQFSVERPDGSNFTLKIRSTKLEDSAMYFCASRQTYSSYEQYFGPGTRLTVT.

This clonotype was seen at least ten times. CDR3 residues: CASSLNYEQYF. The CDR3 DNA reads TGTGCCAGCAGCTTAAACTACGAGCAGTACTTC. The rearrangement links TRBV28 to TRBJ2-7; no definite D call. Germline assignment: CDR1 MDHEN and CDR2 SYDVKM. CDR3 size: 11 residues. V dropped 6 bases and J dropped 3 bases, with 6 bases sitting between them.

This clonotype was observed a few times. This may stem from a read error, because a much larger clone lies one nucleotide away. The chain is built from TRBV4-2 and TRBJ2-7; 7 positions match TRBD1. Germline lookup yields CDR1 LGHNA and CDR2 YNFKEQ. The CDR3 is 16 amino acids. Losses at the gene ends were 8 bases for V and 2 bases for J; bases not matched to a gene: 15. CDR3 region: CASSRMAGTEAYEQYF. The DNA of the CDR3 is TGTGCCAGCTCGAGAATGGCCGGGACAGAGGCCTACGAGCAGTACTTC.

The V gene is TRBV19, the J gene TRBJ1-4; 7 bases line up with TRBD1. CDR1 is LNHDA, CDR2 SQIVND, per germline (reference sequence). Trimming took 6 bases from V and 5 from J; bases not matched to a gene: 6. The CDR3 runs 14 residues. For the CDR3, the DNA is TGTGCCAGTAGCCCCCTGGGACAGAATGAAAAACTGTTTTTT. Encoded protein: CASSPLGQNEKLFF.

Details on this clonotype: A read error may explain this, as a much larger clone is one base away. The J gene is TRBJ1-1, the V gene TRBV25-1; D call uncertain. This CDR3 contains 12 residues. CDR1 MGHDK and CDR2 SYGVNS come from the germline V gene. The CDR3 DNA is TGTGTCAGCAGATCAGTGTACACTGAAGCTTTCTTT. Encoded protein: CVSRSVYTEAFF.

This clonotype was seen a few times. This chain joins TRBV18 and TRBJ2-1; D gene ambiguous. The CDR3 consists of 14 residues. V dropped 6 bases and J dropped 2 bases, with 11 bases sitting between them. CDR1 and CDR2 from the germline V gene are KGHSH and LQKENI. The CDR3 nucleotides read TGTGCCAGCTCGCTCAGCGCAGCCTACAATGAGCAGTTCTTC. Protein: CASSLSAAYNEQFF.

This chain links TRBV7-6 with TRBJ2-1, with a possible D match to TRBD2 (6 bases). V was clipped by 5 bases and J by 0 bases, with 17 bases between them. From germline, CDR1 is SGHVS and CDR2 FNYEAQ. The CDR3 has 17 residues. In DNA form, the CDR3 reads TGTGCCAGCAGCCCAGGGTCGGGTAGCGGCTCCTACAATGAGCAGTTCTTC. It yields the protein CASSPGSGSGSYNEQFF.

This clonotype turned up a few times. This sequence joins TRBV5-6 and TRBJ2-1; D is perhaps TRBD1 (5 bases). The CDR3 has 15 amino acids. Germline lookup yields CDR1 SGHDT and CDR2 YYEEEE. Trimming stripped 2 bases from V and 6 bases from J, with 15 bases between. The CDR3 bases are TGTGCCAGCAGCTTCCCCACCTCACAGGCCAATGAGCAGTTCTTC. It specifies CASSFPTSQANEQFF.

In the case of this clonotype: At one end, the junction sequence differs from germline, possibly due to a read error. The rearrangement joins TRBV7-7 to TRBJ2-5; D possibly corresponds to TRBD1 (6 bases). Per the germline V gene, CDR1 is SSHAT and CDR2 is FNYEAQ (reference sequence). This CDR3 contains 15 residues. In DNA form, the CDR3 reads TGTGCTAGCAGCCAGAATTCAGGGGTTGGGGAGACCCAGTACTTC. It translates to CASSQNSGVGETQYF. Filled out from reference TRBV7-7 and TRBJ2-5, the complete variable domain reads GAGVSQSPRYKVTKRGQDVTLRCDPISSHATLYWYQQALGQGPEFLTYFNYEAQPDKSGLPSDRFSAERPEGSISTLTIQRTEQRDSAMYRCASSQNSGVGETQYFGPGTRLLVL.

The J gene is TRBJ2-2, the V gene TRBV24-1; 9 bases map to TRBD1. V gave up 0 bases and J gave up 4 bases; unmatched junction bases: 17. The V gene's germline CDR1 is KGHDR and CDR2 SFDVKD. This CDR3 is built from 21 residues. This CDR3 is CATSDLHTGTGTRYGTGELFF. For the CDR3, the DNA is TGTGCCACCAGTGATTTGCACACCGGGACAGGGACGAGATATGGCACCGGGGAGCTGTTTTTT.

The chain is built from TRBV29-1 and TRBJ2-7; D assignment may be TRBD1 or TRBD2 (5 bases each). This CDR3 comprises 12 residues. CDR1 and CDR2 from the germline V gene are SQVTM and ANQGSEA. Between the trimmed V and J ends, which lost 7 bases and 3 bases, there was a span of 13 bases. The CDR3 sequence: CSARDRDYEQYF. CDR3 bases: TGCAGCGCCCGGGACCGCGACTACGAGCAGTACTTC.

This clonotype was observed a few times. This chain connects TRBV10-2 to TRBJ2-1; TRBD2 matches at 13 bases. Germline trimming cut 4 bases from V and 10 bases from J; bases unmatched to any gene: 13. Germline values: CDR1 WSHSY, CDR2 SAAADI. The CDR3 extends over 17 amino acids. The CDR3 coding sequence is TGCGCCAGCAGTGTGACTAGCGGGGGGCCGATTCCCGGGGAGCAGTTCTTC. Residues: CASSVTSGGPIPGEQFF.